The text below deals with one T cell receptor beta chain. This sample is drawn from a study of blood T cell repertoires in COVID-19. CDR1 and CDR2 from the germline V gene are SGHTA and FQGNSA. The V end lost 1 base, the J end lost 10 bases, and 10 bases lay between the germline ends. The CDR3 runs 12 residues. Sequencing used immunoSEQ multiplex PCR; TCRdb keeps in-frame clones, though not all of them. The repertoire includes 200,000 to 250,000 clones, approximately 80% of them detected once, and 10% to 15% sits in the top ten. The TCR originated in a human donor in a cohort sampled during active COVID-19. Sequencing was carried out using peripheral blood. The rearrangement links TRBV7-2 to TRBJ1-2; D is unclear. The CDR3 bases are TGTGCCAGCAGCTTAGGGTCAGGATCCTACACCTTC. It codes for CASSLGSGSYTF.